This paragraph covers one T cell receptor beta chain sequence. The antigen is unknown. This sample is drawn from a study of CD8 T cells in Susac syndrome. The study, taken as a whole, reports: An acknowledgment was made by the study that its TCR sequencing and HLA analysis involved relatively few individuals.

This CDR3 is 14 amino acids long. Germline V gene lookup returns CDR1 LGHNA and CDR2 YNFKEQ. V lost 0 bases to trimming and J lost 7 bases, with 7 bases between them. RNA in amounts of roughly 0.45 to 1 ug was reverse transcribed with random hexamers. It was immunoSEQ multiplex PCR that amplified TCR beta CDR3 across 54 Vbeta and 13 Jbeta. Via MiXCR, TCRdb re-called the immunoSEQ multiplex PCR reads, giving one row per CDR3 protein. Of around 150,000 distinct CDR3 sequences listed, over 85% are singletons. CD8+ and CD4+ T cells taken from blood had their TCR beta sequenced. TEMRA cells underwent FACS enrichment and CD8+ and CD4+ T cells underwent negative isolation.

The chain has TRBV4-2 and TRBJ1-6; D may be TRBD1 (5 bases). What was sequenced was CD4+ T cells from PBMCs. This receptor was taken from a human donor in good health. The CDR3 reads CASSQEGQNSPLHF. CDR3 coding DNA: TGTGCCAGCAGCCAAGAGGGGCAGAATTCACCCCTCCACTTT.